One sample yielded the 2 T cell receptor beta chains listed below, sequenced in a study of blood T cell repertoires in COVID-19 (dated by TCRdb to the early 2020s). The method behind the library was the immunoSEQ multiplex PCR assay. Entries here come from immuneACCESS through TCRdb and include only in-frame sequences with V and J called. Some clones fail to appear in such tables; in the studies checked, an unresolved V gene covers under half of the shortfall, and the cause of the remainder is unknown. The sample table records some 180,000 clones; approximately 88% of these occur just once. About 7% of the sample rests with the top ten. The sample taken for sequencing was peripheral blood. These receptor sequences come from a man aged 35 to 55 with acute or convalescent COVID-19.

The chain recombines TRBV5-6 with TRBJ2-5; D gene unclear. The germline V gene encodes CDR1 SGHDT and CDR2 YYEEEE. V was shortened by 1 base and J by 7 bases, with 11 bases between the two germline ends. The CDR3 spans 13 residues. The CDR3 DNA reads TGTGCCAGCAGCTTGAGCCCGGGTGGGACCCAGTACTTC. Amino acids: CASSLSPGGTQYF.

This clone was recorded a few times. The CDR3 sequence: CASSEGTRTEAFF. The CDR3 DNA sequence: TGTGCCAGCAGTGAGGGCACACGCACTGAAGCTTTCTTT. The V and J genes are TRBV6-4 and TRBJ1-1; D is unresolved. This CDR3 region has 13 residues. Germline V gives CDR1 MRHNA, CDR2 SNTAGT. The ends were cut back, 3 bases at V and 4 bases at J, with 9 bases in the middle.